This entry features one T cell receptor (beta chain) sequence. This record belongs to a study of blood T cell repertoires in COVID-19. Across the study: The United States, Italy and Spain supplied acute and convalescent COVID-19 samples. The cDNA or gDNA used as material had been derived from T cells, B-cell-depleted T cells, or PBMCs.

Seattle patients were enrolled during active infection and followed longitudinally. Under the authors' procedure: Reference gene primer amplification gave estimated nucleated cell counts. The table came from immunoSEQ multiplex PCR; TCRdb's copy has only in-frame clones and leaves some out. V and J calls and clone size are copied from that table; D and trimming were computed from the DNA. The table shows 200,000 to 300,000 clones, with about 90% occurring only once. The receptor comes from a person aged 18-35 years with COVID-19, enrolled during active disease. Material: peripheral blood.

The CDR3 loop reads CASSPQGLTEAFF. CDR3 nucleotides: TGTGCCAGCTCACCTCAGGGTTTGACTGAAGCTTTCTTT. This chain links TRBV18 with TRBJ1-1, with D possibly matching TRBD1 (5 bases). The CDR3 is 13 residues long. From germline, CDR1 is KGHSH and CDR2 LQKENI. Trimming shortened V by 3 bases and J by 5 bases, and 10 bases separated the two germline ends. Combining the CDR3 with reference TRBV18 and TRBJ1-1 gives the whole variable domain NAGVMQNPRHLVRRRGQEARLRCSPMKGHSHVYWYRQLPEEGLKFMVYLQKENIIDESGMPKERFSAEFPKEGPSILRIQQVVRGDSAAYFCASSPQGLTEAFFGQGTRLTVV.